Described below is a single TCR beta chain sequence and its context. These data belong to a study of T cells in Graves' hyperthyroidism and ophthalmopathy. Amplified regions were TCR beta CDR3 sequences from RNA transcripts. Initially, a first-round RT-PCR of the TCR CDR3 employed the HTBI primer set. MiXCR was run by TCRdb on the multiplex PCR reads, yielding one entry per CDR3 protein. This table has about 59,000 distinct CDR3 sequences, around 53% appearing once. CDR3 size: 11 residues. The V gene lost 1 base and the J gene lost 13 bases, with 10 bases spanning the gap. The source material was blood. The TCR was taken from a woman aged 60-75 years with Graves' ophthalmopathy. This rearrangement joins TRBV12-3 or TRBV12-4 to TRBJ1-1; D remains ambiguous. In DNA form, the CDR3 reads TGTGCCAGCAGTTTAGAAGGGAACGTTTTCTTT. It specifies CASSLEGNVFF.